This passage covers 10 T cell receptor beta chains from one sample sequenced in a study of lymphopenia after photon versus proton radiotherapy. This table comes from immunoSEQ multiplex PCR, and its TCRdb copy is limited to in-frame clones, with some not included. This sample has 20,000 to 25,000 clones, with 85% to 90% found just once. The source was peripheral blood, collected from a patient treated with proton-based radiotherapy. The origin of the receptors is a man older than 75 with esophageal cancer.

The CDR3 loop reads CASSVDSSNQPQHF. The CDR3 DNA sequence: TGTGCCAGCAGCGTAGATAGTAGCAATCAGCCCCAGCATTTT. The J gene is TRBJ1-5, the V gene TRBV9; no definite D call. The CDR3 consists of 14 residues. Trimming cost V 0 bases and J 0 bases, with 4 bases left between them. Germline V gene lookup returns CDR1 SGDLS and CDR2 YYNGEE.

The J gene is TRBJ2-7, the V gene TRBV7-2; D is unresolved. The CDR3 sequence is 12 residues long. V lost 5 bases and J 2 bases, leaving 7 bases between the germline ends. Germline loops: CDR1 SGHTA, CDR2 FQGNSA. The CDR3 DNA reads as TGTGCCAGCAGCCCGAGTCCCTACGAGCAGTACTTC. It yields the protein CASSPSPYEQYF.

V gene TRBV7-2 combines with J gene TRBJ1-4; D not resolved. Deletions cut 3 bases from V and 8 bases from J, with 10 bases between. Germline CDR1 and CDR2: SGHTA and FQGNSA. The CDR3 contains 13 residues. The CDR3 coding sequence is TGTGCCAGCAGCTTCTCCCCTCCGGAAAAACTGTTTTTT. It codes for CASSFSPPEKLFF.

The rearrangement links TRBV4-3 to TRBJ2-6; the D gene is possibly TRBD2 (5 bases). The V and J ends lost 4 bases and 0 bases respectively, with 10 bases between them. This CDR3 region has 16 residues. Per the germline V gene, CDR1 is LGHNA and CDR2 is YSLEER. The CDR3 here is CASSPTRVSGANVLTF. Here the CDR3 DNA reads TGCGCCAGCAGCCCTACGAGGGTCTCTGGGGCCAACGTCCTGACTTTC.

The chain is built from TRBV30 and TRBJ2-5, with 7 bases lining up with TRBD1. There are 14 residues in the CDR3. CDR1 GTSNPN and CDR2 SVGIG come from the germline V gene (reference sequence). V lost 2 bases and J lost 5; bases outside the gene matches: 8. CDR3 in amino acids: CAWSTLTGIETQYF. The CDR3 DNA reads as TGTGCCTGGAGTACCTTGACAGGGATTGAGACCCAGTACTTC. The full variable domain, with the rest looked up from reference TRBV30 and TRBJ2-5, is SQTIHQWPATLVQPVGSPLSLECTVEGTSNPNLYWYRQAAGRGLQLLFYSVGIGQISSEVPQNLSASRPQDRQFILSSKKLLLSDSGFYLCAWSTLTGIETQYFGPGTRLLVL.

This clone was detected once. The chain joins TRBV5-1 to TRBJ2-3, with 10 bases aligning to TRBD1. Germline V CDR1 and CDR2: SGHRS, YFSETQ. V dropped 2 bases and J dropped 6; count of bases not matched to a gene: 6. The CDR3 totals 15 residues. The CDR3 DNA sequence: TGCGCCAGCAGCTTATTAGGGACAGGGGCGGATACGCAGTATTTT. As protein: CASSLLGTGADTQYF.

Note on this clone: This sample also contains other DNA sequences that code for the same CDR3. J is TRBJ2-7 and V is TRBV2, with a tentative D call TRBD2 (6 bases). The CDR3 loop spans 12 amino acids. Germline-derived CDR1 and CDR2 are SNHLY and FYNNEI. V gave up 9 bases and J gave up 2 bases, with 11 bases separating them. The CDR3 loop is CASRGAAYEQYF. The CDR3, as DNA: TGTGCCAGTCGCGGGGCGGCCTACGAGCAGTACTTC.

This chain links TRBV10-2 with TRBJ2-6; the D gene is possibly TRBD1 (5 bases). Trimming removed 2 bases at V and 0 bases at J, with 11 bases between. The CDR3 is 17 amino acids. Per the germline V gene, CDR1 is WSHSY and CDR2 is SAAADI. The CDR3 coding sequence is TGCGCCAGCAGTGAGATGGGGCGCCCCTCTGGGGCCAACGTCCTGACTTTC. This translates into CASSEMGRPSGANVLTF.

The chain links TRBV29-1 to TRBJ2-3; D unresolved. Between the trimmed V and J ends, which lost 4 bases and 2 bases, there was a span of 10 bases. The CDR3 length is 13 residues. CDR1 and CDR2 (germline): SQVTM, ANQGSEA. The CDR3 sequence: CSVGMKLTDTQYF. DNA for the CDR3: TGCAGCGTTGGTATGAAACTCACAGATACGCAGTATTTT.

The rearrangement links TRBV4-2 to TRBJ2-1; 12 bases align to TRBD2. V lost 1 base and J lost 9; bases outside the gene matches: 4. CDR1 is LGHNA and CDR2 is YNFKEQ in the germline V gene. The CDR3 is 15 amino acids. The chain's CDR3 is CASSQVGLAGREQFF. In nucleotides, the CDR3 is TGTGCCAGCAGCCAAGTCGGACTAGCGGGGCGTGAGCAGTTCTTC.